One T cell receptor beta chain is described in this entry. No antigen is known for it. The sample originates from a study of Graves' ophthalmopathy and Graves' hyperthyroidism. Whole-study results and caveats: A majority of expanded thyroid clonotypes exceeding 0.001 frequency were likewise present in blood. For predicting ophthalmopathy progression, the model had 70.59% sensitivity and under 85% specificity.

TCR beta CDR3 regions were amplified from RNA transcripts. First-round RT-PCR relied on HTBI primers, and a second-round multiplex PCR came next. MiXCR, applied by TCRdb to the multiplex PCR reads, yields one record per CDR3 protein. Found here are about 1.1 million distinct CDR3 sequences, about two fifths of them singletons; the top ten hold around 10%. The V gene end was trimmed by 7 bases and the J gene end by 8 bases; junction bases not matched to a gene: 4. In germline, CDR1 is SNHLY, CDR2 FYNNEI. This CDR3 is built from 13 residues. Participants with hyperthyroidism, aged 18 to 65, were newly diagnosed with under 2 months' duration.

The chain carries TRBV2 and TRBJ1-6, with 8 bases fitting TRBD1. The clonotype comes from an adult man with Graves' hyperthyroidism. Sequenced: peripheral blood or thyroid tissue (not recorded which). Written as DNA, the CDR3 is TGTGCCAGCACCATGACAGGGGATTCACCCCTCCACTTT. Translation gives CASTMTGDSPLHF.